Sequencing of this TCR beta chain was carried out in a study of T cell clones after liver transplantation. Turning to the study itself: Apart from a few HCV-positive recipients, transplants were for non-autoimmune, non-viral reasons. Study-wide results and limits: Conclusions were preliminary, with small, heterogeneous patient groups. Donor-reactive sequences fell more than third party-reactive ones, suggesting partial deletion. The donor-reactive repertoire was only partly measurable in two subjects, lacking donor cells.

Remarks on this clone: Its target is unknown.

Assay: immunoSEQ multiplex PCR; the TCRdb copy retains only in-frame clones and omits some. The sample includes 65,000 to 85,000 clones, approximately 80% seen only once; the top ten take 2.1%. This CDR3 comprises 13 residues. V was shortened by 0 bases and J by 4 bases, with 3 bases between the two germline ends. Germline V lookup: CDR1 ENHRY, CDR2 SYGVKD. The clonotype was recovered from a human patient who received a liver transplant. The graft donor may have given rise to some T cells. The chain recombines TRBV10-3 with TRBJ2-2; unclear D gene. Here the sequenced sample was CD4+ T cells from blood, taken 48 months after liver transplant. DNA for the CDR3: TGTGCCATCAGTGAGTCAGTCACCGGGGAGCTGTTTTTT. Residues: CAISESVTGELFF.